The source of this T cell receptor (beta chain) is a study of T cells in localized non-small cell lung cancer. TCRdb's table, derived via immunoSEQ multiplex PCR, lists solely in-frame clones and lacks some. The repertoire holds 65,000 or so clones, with 81% as singletons. The CDR3 sequence is 16 residues long. Germline CDR1 SGHDN, CDR2 FVKESK. The V end lost 1 base, the J end lost 0 bases, and 11 bases lay between the germline ends. Findings and limits, study-wide: Heterogeneity stays possible, as sequencing covered only one tumor region.

Note on this clone: Its antigen is unidentified.

V usage is TRBV14 and J usage is TRBJ2-3; no clear D gene. The source of this sequence is a man aged 40-75 years with stage II lung adenocarcinoma. The input for sequencing was PBMCs, taken before any cancer treatment. CDR3 residues: CASSQGTGLSTDTQYF. The DNA of the CDR3 is TGTGCCAGCAGCCAAGGGACGGGTTTAAGCACAGATACGCAGTATTTT.